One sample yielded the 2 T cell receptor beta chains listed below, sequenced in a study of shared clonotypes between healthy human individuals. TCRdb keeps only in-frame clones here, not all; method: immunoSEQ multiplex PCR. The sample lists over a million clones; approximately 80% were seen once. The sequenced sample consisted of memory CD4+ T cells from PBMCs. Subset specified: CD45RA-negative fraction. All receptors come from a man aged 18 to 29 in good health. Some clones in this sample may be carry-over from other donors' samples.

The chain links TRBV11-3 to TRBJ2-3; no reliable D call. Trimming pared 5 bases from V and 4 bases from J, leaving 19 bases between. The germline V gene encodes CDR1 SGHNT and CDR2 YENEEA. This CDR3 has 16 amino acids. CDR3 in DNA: TGTGCCAGCAGCCCCAGTTGGGGTAAGGGTGCAGATACGCAGTATTTT. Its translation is CASSPSWGKGADTQYF. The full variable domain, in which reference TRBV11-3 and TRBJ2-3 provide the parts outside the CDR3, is EAGVVQSPRYKIIEKKQPVAFWCNPISGHNTLYWYLQNLGQGPELLIRYENEEAVDDSQLPKDRFSAERLKGVDSTLKIQPAELGDSAVYLCASSPSWGKGADTQYFGPGTRLTVL.

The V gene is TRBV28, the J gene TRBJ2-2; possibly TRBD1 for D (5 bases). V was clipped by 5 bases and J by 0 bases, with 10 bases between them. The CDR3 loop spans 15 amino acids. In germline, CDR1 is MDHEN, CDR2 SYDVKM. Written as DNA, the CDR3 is TGTGCCAGCAGTCCCCCCAGGGCGAACACCGGGGAGCTGTTTTTT. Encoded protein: CASSPPRANTGELFF.